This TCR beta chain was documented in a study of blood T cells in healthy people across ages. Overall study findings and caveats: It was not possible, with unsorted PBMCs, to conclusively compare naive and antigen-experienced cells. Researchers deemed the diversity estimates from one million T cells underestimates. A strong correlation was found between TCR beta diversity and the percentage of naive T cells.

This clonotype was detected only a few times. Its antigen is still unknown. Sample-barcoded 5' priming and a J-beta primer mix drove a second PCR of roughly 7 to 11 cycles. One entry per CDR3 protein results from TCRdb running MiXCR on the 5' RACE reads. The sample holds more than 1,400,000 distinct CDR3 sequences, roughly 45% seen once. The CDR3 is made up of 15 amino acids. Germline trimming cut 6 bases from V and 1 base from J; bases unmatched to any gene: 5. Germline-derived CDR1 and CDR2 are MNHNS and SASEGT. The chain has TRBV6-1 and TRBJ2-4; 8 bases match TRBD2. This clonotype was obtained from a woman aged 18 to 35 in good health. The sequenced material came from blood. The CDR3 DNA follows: TGTGCCAGCAGAGTAGCGGGGATGGCCAAAAACATTCAGTACTTC. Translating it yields CASRVAGMAKNIQYF.